This T cell receptor beta chain was sequenced for a study of T cell repertoires in cytomegalovirus infection. The CDR3 extends over 14 amino acids. Trimming removed 3 bases at V and 2 bases at J, with 11 bases between. Ten or more counts support this clonotype. A single record per CDR3 protein comes from TCRdb applying MiXCR to the reads. This sample has about 400,000 distinct CDR3 sequences, with approximately 18% found just once. This receptor was identified in a human donor in good health (CMV status not recorded). Some clones in this sample may be carry-over from other donors' samples. The gene calls are TRBV12-3 or TRBV12-4 and TRBJ2-7; TRBD1 is a possible D gene (5 bases). Sequenced material: PBMCs. CDR3 DNA sequence: TGTGCCAGCAGTTTTGACAGTTCGGCCTACGAGCAGTACTTC. It translates to CASSFDSSAYEQYF.